Reported below is one T cell receptor (beta chain). This clone's antigen is unknown. Base qualities are not provided; no much larger clone lies one nucleotide away. Measured from the cysteine to the phenylalanine, the CDR3 is 15 residues long. The kept DNA is CDR3 alone, 45 bases in frame from the first base. V was cut back by 1 base and J by 2 bases, leaving a gap of 8 bases between them. From the germline V gene (reference sequence), CDR1 is LNHNV and CDR2 is YYDKDF. The data were taken from a study of shared clonotypes between healthy human individuals (dated by TCRdb to about 2020). Study-level background: A couple of women and a few men aged 18 to 49 years were included in the cohort. For each donor, CD4 naive and CD4 memory were each given three plates, CD8 naive was given two plates, and CD8 memory was given one plate. To estimate repertoire size and how much clonotype sharing occurs between individuals, the study deeply sequenced the blood TCR repertoires of several healthy adults. To increase sequencing depth and limit assay-specific biases, TCR repertoire library preparation and sequencing were carried out by different laboratories using diverse techniques. Per donor, leukapheresis produced somewhere between about 0.8 and 9 billion PBMCs.

General findings and caveats noted by the study authors: Estimated clonotype richness was generally larger for naive than for memory subsets. About 4.5% of naive CD4, around 3.6% of naive CD8, roughly 2.4% of memory CD4, and 0.4% of memory CD8 clonotypes were shared across a few donors. Sampling was restricted to blood, and TCR repertoires in tissue are likely to differ from TCR repertoires in blood. Incomplete sequencing was indicated by rarefaction of sorted-subset datasets, despite the large sequencing depth. Based on pairwise subsampling, the degree of clonotype sharing among donors was expected to be affected by sequencing depth. Higher generation probabilities were observed for clonotypes shared by all four sorted-subset donors than for non-shared clonotypes. Because the study included only a small number of donors, the genetic and exposure-history diversity represented was limited.

The donors were healthy, HIV-negative adults who had no recently reported acute infections or vaccinations. Only Caucasian adults living in Nashville, Tennessee, USA were represented among the donors. CD4+ T cells were enriched by magnetic negative selection, after which naive cells were positively selected on CD45RA and the negative fraction was taken as the memory subset. Blood was obtained by leukapheresis, after which PBMCs were separated by Ficoll-Histopaque density gradient centrifugation and cryopreserved in liquid nitrogen vapor phase. Analytical flow cytometry was used to check the purity and quantity of each magnetically sorted T cell population. Genomic DNA was isolated from each sorted fraction and quantified by UV absorbance on a Nanodrop 2000c. Using the deep immunoSEQ assay, TCR CDR3 regions were amplified from genomic DNA by multiplex PCR. For each cell subset, the extracted genomic DNA was distributed evenly across all wells of several immunoSEQ 96-well plates, and each plate served as one replicate. For sorted subsets, each replicate PCR was loaded with 150 to 250 ng genomic DNA, equivalent to 25,000 to 35,000 T cell genomes. Purified libraries were quantified with a Qubit 3.0 fluorometer, sized on a Bioanalyzer 2100, and re-quantified with the KAPA Library Quantification kit. Every immunoSEQ 96-well plate was sequenced on a separate single-read 150-cycle Illumina NextSeq 550 flow cell. Regarding the original processing steps: The immunoSEQ output contained only junctional sequences without quality scores, so filtering could not match that applied to full-length reads. Sequences were annotated with PyIR, a Python wrapper for IgBLAST v1.9, using IMGT germline references to assign V/J genes and CDR3. Reads with weak V/J assignments (E-value above 1e-6), missing CDR3, stop codons, out-of-frame junctions, or ambiguous translated residues were removed. V3J clonotypes were defined as sequences sharing an identical inferred V gene, J gene, and CDR3 amino acid sequence. Percentage overlap between repertoires was calculated by dividing the number of shared unique clonotypes by the size of the smaller repertoire. Repertoire richness was assessed with RTK rarefaction, the Chao1 estimator, and Recon v2.1 estimates of unobserved clonotypes. OLGA was used to compute generation probabilities for all TCRbeta clonotypes that the gDNA method yielded from a handful of donors. In TCRdb, the immuneACCESS table is reduced to in-frame sequences with V and J assigned. These tables do not hold every clone; where another copy was compared, an unresolved V gene accounts for under half, and the others remain unexplained. D and trimming were read from the DNA, whereas the V and J calls and clone size are those reported in that table. The sample table holds millions of clones, of which 85% to 95% were seen once. Of the sample, roughly 0.13% is held by the ten largest clones.

The chain joins TRBV15 to TRBJ1-4; possibly the D gene is TRBD1, per 6 matching bases. The TCR sequence derives from a man aged 18 to 35 in good health. Sequencing was performed on naive CD4+ T cells sorted from blood. The sample's cell subset or site label, decoded: CD45RA+ positively selected. The CDR3 region has the sequence CATSRGQGTNEKLFF. The bases read TGTGCCACCAGCAGAGGTCAGGGGACTAATGAAAAACTGTTTTTT.